The clone carrying this T cell receptor (beta chain) was observed many times. Its antigen remains unidentified. At one of its ends the junction is not consistent with the germline gene, which may arise from a read error. The source of the sample is a study of T cell repertoires in cytomegalovirus infection. As for the study in general: Public TCR beta signature analysis indicated the presence of both CMV infection and matching HLA type. Study-wide points: CMV-specific HLA-C-restricted TCR beta clonotypes dominated the ex vivo response. The cumulative frequency of public TCR beta families identified carriers of CMV plus the relevant HLA.

The CDR3 totals 15 residues. Germline V CDR1 and CDR2: SSHAT, FNYEAQ (reference sequence). One entry per CDR3 protein results from TCRdb running MiXCR on the reads. In the table there are 310,000 or so distinct CDR3 sequences, around 10% of which are singletons. Input material: PBMCs. V usage is TRBV7-7 and J usage is TRBJ2-5; no firm D call. This TCR was recovered from a human donor in good health (CMV status not recorded). Some clones in this sample may be carry-over from other donors' samples. The CDR3 is CASSRLGVPQETQYF. As DNA, the CDR3 is TGTGCTAGCAGCCGCCTTGGGGTCCCCCAAGAGACCCAGTACTTC.